A single sample gave rise to the 30 T cell receptor beta chains below, sequenced in a study of blood T cell repertoires in COVID-19 (dated by TCRdb to 2018 to 2021). Libraries came from the immunoSEQ multiplex PCR assay. Imported from immuneACCESS, the table was reduced by TCRdb to in-frame sequences with V and J called. These copies leave out some clones; in studies compared against another copy, an unresolved V gene accounts for under half, and the cause of the remainder is not known. In this sample the table shows 350,000 to 450,000 clones, 70% to 90% of which occur a single time. Of the sample, about 3% is held by the ten largest clones. Sequenced sample: peripheral blood. These receptors came from a human donor in a cohort sampled during active COVID-19.

The V gene is TRBV25-1, the J gene TRBJ2-3; D is unclear. The CDR3 has 13 amino acids. Germline V CDR1 and CDR2: MGHDK, SYGVNS. V shed 3 bases and J shed 6 bases, with 10 bases lying between them. The DNA for the CDR3 is TGTGCCAGCAGTGAGAGTATCGGGGATACGCAGTATTTT. Protein sequence: CASSESIGDTQYF.

The chain is built from TRBV10-3 and TRBJ1-1; TRBD1 is a possible D gene (6 bases). This CDR3 is 13 amino acids long. Trimming shortened V by 8 bases and J by 0 bases, and 10 bases separated the two germline ends. Germline V gene lookup returns CDR1 ENHRY and CDR2 SYGVKD. CDR3 coding DNA: TGTGCCATCGGGGGCGGACTGAACACTGAAGCTTTCTTT. It translates to CAIGGGLNTEAFF.

The rearrangement joins TRBV2 to TRBJ1-1; TRBD1 might be the D (5 bases). CDR3 length: 13 residues. The V gene lost 4 bases and the J gene lost 4 bases, with 10 bases spanning the gap. Per germline, CDR1 SNHLY and CDR2 FYNNEI. The CDR3 region is CASSVTASTEAFF. CDR3 in DNA: TGTGCCAGCAGTGTGACAGCTTCCACTGAAGCTTTCTTT.

The chain combines TRBV2 with TRBJ1-4, with TRBD1 identical over 9 bases. CDR3 length: 16 residues. After removal of 6 bases from V and 3 bases from J, the junction contained 8 bases not matched to a gene. Germline lookup yields CDR1 SNHLY and CDR2 FYNNEI. The CDR3 here is CASSNPGTGSNEKLFF. The CDR3 nucleotides read TGTGCCAGCAGCAACCCTGGGACAGGGTCTAATGAAAAACTGTTTTTT.

V usage is TRBV21-1 and J usage is TRBJ2-1; the table's D gene call, TRBD2, was not cross checked with the DNA. TRBV21-1 is an annotated pseudogene. The CDR3 loop spans 16 amino acids. CDR3: CASSPLTSGKRDEQFF. CDR3 in DNA: TGTGCCAGCAGCCCCTTGACTAGCGGGAAGCGAGATGAGCAGTTCTTC.

The chain links TRBV9 to TRBJ1-6; 9 bases agree with TRBD1. The V gene's germline CDR1 is SGDLS and CDR2 YYNGEE. V was clipped by 3 bases and J by 9 bases; unmatched bases: 4. The CDR3 has 14 residues. The CDR3 nucleotides are TGTGCCAGCAGCGAGACAGGGGGTGGTTCACCCCTCCACTTT. Protein: CASSETGGGSPLHF.

The rearrangement uses TRBV30 and TRBJ1-2; 7 bases fit TRBD1. Germline loops: CDR1 GTSNPN, CDR2 SVGIG (reference sequence). V dropped 3 bases and J dropped 8; count of bases not matched to a gene: 9. The CDR3 totals 13 residues. The chain's CDR3 is CAWRPDRVGGYTF. The CDR3, as DNA: TGTGCCTGGAGGCCCGACAGGGTCGGCGGCTACACCTTC.

This clone was observed a handful of times. This chain links TRBV30 with TRBJ1-2; 8 nucleotides match TRBD1. The V gene's germline CDR1 is GTSNPN and CDR2 SVGIG (reference sequence). With 2 bases clipped from V and 4 bases from J, the junction kept 6 bases outside the gene matches. The CDR3 consists of 14 residues. The CDR3 bases are TGTGCCTGGAGTAAGGGACAGGAGATCTATGGCTACACCTTC. Encoded protein: CAWSKGQEIYGYTF.

V usage is TRBV13 and J usage is TRBJ2-5, with D possibly being TRBD2 (6 bases). The CDR3 is 13 amino acids. Germline V CDR1 and CDR2: PRHDT, FYEKMQ (reference sequence). Trimming pared 0 bases from V and 5 bases from J, leaving 7 bases between. CDR3 bases: TGTGCCAGCAGCTTAGGCGCGGGGGAGACCCAGTACTTC. Its protein is CASSLGAGETQYF. Variable domain in full (rest from reference TRBV13 and TRBJ2-5): AAGVIQSPRHLIKEKRETATLKCYPIPRHDTVYWYQQGPGQDPQFLISFYEKMQSDKGSIPDRFSAQQFSDYHSELNMSSLELGDSALYFCASSLGAGETQYFGPGTRLLVL.

V is TRBV6-1 and J is TRBJ2-3; D not certain. The ends were cut back, 3 bases at V and 1 base at J, with 23 bases in the middle. CDR3 size: 19 residues. Germline V gene lookup returns CDR1 MNHNS and CDR2 SASEGT. The CDR3 DNA follows: TGTGCCAGCAGTGACCCTGACTCAGCTGGATTGTACGGCACAGATACGCAGTATTTT. Protein sequence: CASSDPDSAGLYGTDTQYF.

The J gene is TRBJ2-7, the V gene TRBV6-5; perhaps TRBD1 as D (5 bases). The CDR3 consists of 14 residues. V lost 7 bases, J lost 2 bases, and 15 bases lay in between. Germline CDR1 MNHEY, CDR2 SVGAGI. The chain's CDR3 is CASTSTGSPYEQYF. Written as DNA, the CDR3 is TGTGCCAGCACCTCAACAGGAAGTCCCTACGAGCAGTACTTC.

The V gene is TRBV9, the J gene TRBJ2-5; TRBD2 matches 8 bases. The CDR3 consists of 14 residues. The V and J ends lost 4 bases and 2 bases, in that order; junction bases with no gene match: 4. Germline CDR1 SGDLS, CDR2 YYNGEE. This CDR3 reads CASSPTSGQETQYF. In DNA form, the CDR3 reads TGTGCCAGCAGCCCTACTAGCGGTCAAGAGACCCAGTACTTC.

The chain combines TRBV21-1 with TRBJ2-3; TRBD2, the D gene given by the table, was not confirmed from the DNA. TRBV21-1 is a recognized pseudogene. CDR3 length: 15 amino acids. CDR3 loop: CASEKRESRTDTQYF. In nucleotides, the CDR3 is TGTGCCAGCGAAAAGCGGGAGTCCCGCACAGATACGCAGTATTTT.

The chain employs TRBV6-1 and TRBJ2-4; TRBD2 matches at 16 bases. V was pared by 3 bases and J by 2 bases, with 7 bases of the junction left unmatched. Germline CDR1 MNHNS, CDR2 SASEGT. The CDR3 runs 19 residues. CDR3 amino acids: CASSEAGLAGGMSKNIQYF. CDR3 coding DNA: TGTGCCAGCAGTGAGGCGGGACTAGCGGGAGGGATGTCCAAAAACATTCAGTACTTC.

The chain uses TRBV7-9 and TRBJ1-3; a weak D match, TRBD1 (6 bases). The V gene lost 6 bases and the J gene lost 0 bases, with 6 bases spanning the gap. This CDR3 region has 13 residues. Germline V gene sequence: CDR1 SEHNR, CDR2 FQNEAQ (reference sequence). CDR3 bases: TGTGCCAGCAGGGACAGCTCTGGAAACACCATATATTTT. Translation gives CASRDSSGNTIYF.

The chain uses TRBV19 and TRBJ2-2; D is possibly TRBD1 (6 bases). This CDR3 contains 15 residues. Looked up from germline, CDR1 is LNHDA and CDR2 is SQIVND (reference sequence). The germline V and J ends were trimmed by 5 bases and 2 bases, with 12 bases remaining between them. The CDR3: CASSPLDSNTGELFF. The CDR3 bases are TGTGCCAGTAGTCCCCTGGACAGTAACACCGGGGAGCTGTTTTTT. Together with reference TRBV19 and TRBJ2-2, the CDR3 gives the full variable domain: DGGITQSPKYLFRKEGQNVTLSCEQNLNHDAMYWYRQDPGQGLRLIYYSQIVNDFQKGDIAEGYSVSREKKESFPLTVTSAQKNPTAFYLCASSPLDSNTGELFFGEGSRLTVL.

This chain connects TRBV30 to TRBJ2-1; TRBD1 aligns across 9 bases. The V segment lost 5 bases and the J segment 7 bases; nucleotides outside the gene matches: 9. CDR3 length equals 14 residues. CDR1 and CDR2 from the germline V gene are GTSNPN and SVGIG (reference sequence). The CDR3 DNA reads as TGTGCCTGGGGCCAGGGACAGGGATGGAATGAGCAGTTCTTC. Translation gives CAWGQGQGWNEQFF.

V and J are TRBV9 and TRBJ2-1; 9 bases map to TRBD2. CDR3 length: 14 amino acids. The J segment lost 7 bases and the V segment lost 7 bases, leaving 9 bases of the junction unmatched. CDR1 is SGDLS, CDR2 YYNGEE, per germline. The CDR3 DNA follows: TGTGCCAGCGATGGCGGGGGGGCAGGGAATGAGCAGTTCTTC. The encoded protein is CASDGGGAGNEQFF.

The chain employs TRBV27 and TRBJ1-2, with no clear D. The CDR3 loop spans 15 amino acids. Between the trimmed V and J ends, which lost 7 bases and 4 bases, there was a span of 19 bases. Germline-derived CDR1 and CDR2 are MNHEY and SMNVEV (reference sequence). CDR3 sequence: CASIQLVNEGYGYTF. CDR3 DNA: TGTGCCAGCATACAGCTAGTGAACGAGGGCTATGGCTACACCTTC.

The chain couples TRBV28 to TRBJ2-5; TRBD1 matches at 9 bases. Per the germline V gene, CDR1 is MDHEN and CDR2 is SYDVKM. CDR3 length: 14 amino acids. The V segment lost 5 bases and the J segment 4 bases; nucleotides outside the gene matches: 5. The CDR3 loop is CASSPQGAGETQYF. The CDR3 DNA reads TGTGCCAGCAGTCCACAGGGGGCAGGAGAGACCCAGTACTTC.

V is TRBV18 and J is TRBJ2-2; D gene unclear. The germline V and J ends were trimmed by 5 bases and 0 bases, with 13 bases remaining between them. Germline assignment: CDR1 KGHSH and CDR2 LQKENI. The CDR3 sequence is 16 residues long. CDR3 sequence (DNA): TGTGCCAGCTCAGATGCTCAGTTCGCGAACACCGGGGAGCTGTTTTTT. Its translation: CASSDAQFANTGELFF.

The V call is TRBV3-1 (or the pseudogene TRBV3-2), the J call TRBJ2-2, with TRBD2 identical over 8 bases. Germline CDR1 is LGHDT and CDR2 is YNNKEL (reference sequence). The CDR3 sequence is 14 residues long. V was pared by 3 bases and J by 5 bases, with 2 bases of the junction left unmatched. Here the CDR3 DNA reads TGTGCCAGCAGCCAGAGCGGGAGTACCGGGGAGCTGTTTTTT. This codes for CASSQSGSTGELFF.

The CDR3 sequence is CASSLTPGTVNQPQHF. The CDR3 coding sequence is TGTGCCAGCAGCTTAACACCCGGGACAGTGAATCAGCCCCAGCATTTT. The chain employs TRBV5-5 and TRBJ1-5; 7 bases agree with TRBD1. The V segment lost 2 bases and the J segment 4 bases; nucleotides outside the gene matches: 9. Germline values: CDR1 SGHKS, CDR2 YYEKEE (reference sequence). The CDR3 is 16 residues long.

The genes are TRBV3-1 (or the pseudogene TRBV3-2) and TRBJ2-2, with TRBD2 as a possible D gene (5 bases). CDR1 LGHDT and CDR2 YNNKEL come from the germline V gene (reference sequence). V lost 4 bases to trimming and J lost 7 bases, with 13 bases between them. The CDR3 runs to 14 residues. CDR3 protein: CASSPERENGELFF. CDR3 DNA sequence: TGTGCCAGCAGCCCTGAGAGGGAAAACGGGGAGCTGTTTTTT.

The chain has TRBV18 and TRBJ1-2; TRBD1 aligns across 8 bases. Germline assignment: CDR1 KGHSH and CDR2 LQKENI. This CDR3 contains 14 residues. The trim removed 0 bases at V and 8 bases at J, leaving 5 bases unmatched. The CDR3 loop reads CASSPPGQAAGYTF. The CDR3 nucleotides read TGTGCCAGCTCACCACCGGGACAGGCGGCCGGCTACACCTTC.

V and J are TRBV30 and TRBJ1-6; 12 bases line up with TRBD1. Germline-derived CDR1 and CDR2 are GTSNPN and SVGIG (reference sequence). The V gene end was trimmed by 4 bases and the J gene end by 4 bases; junction bases not matched to a gene: 17. This CDR3 is 20 amino acids long. CDR3 loop: CAWTLPIWDRGLFYNSPLHF. The CDR3 DNA follows: TGTGCCTGGACTTTACCCATATGGGACAGGGGGCTTTTTTATAATTCACCCCTCCACTTT.

The rearrangement uses TRBV27 and TRBJ2-5, with 11 bases lining up with TRBD2. This CDR3 comprises 15 residues. Germline V gene lookup returns CDR1 MNHEY and CDR2 SMNVEV (reference sequence). The V gene end was trimmed by 6 bases and the J gene end by 5 bases; junction bases not matched to a gene: 8. The CDR3 coding sequence is TGTGCCAGCAGGGATAGCGGGAGGGCCCATGAGACCCAGTACTTC. Its protein is CASRDSGRAHETQYF.

This clone was recorded once. This chain connects TRBV9 to TRBJ1-5; TRBD1 agrees at 7 bases. Trimming removed 7 bases from V and 0 bases from J; junction bases left unmatched: 4. From germline, CDR1 is SGDLS and CDR2 YYNGEE. The CDR3 sequence is 14 residues long. CDR3 DNA sequence: TGTGCCAGCGGGGGACAGTATAGCAATCAGCCCCAGCATTTT. This gives the protein CASGGQYSNQPQHF.

CDR3: CASSLTGPGNTIYF. The CDR3 bases are TGTGCCAGCAGCTTGACAGGGCCTGGAAACACCATATATTTT. This chain uses TRBV7-9 with TRBJ1-3; TRBD1 matches at 7 bases. The trim removed 3 bases at V and 2 bases at J, leaving 1 base unmatched. Germline-derived CDR1 and CDR2 are SEHNR and FQNEAQ (reference sequence). The CDR3 has 14 amino acids.

Only one count was recorded for this clone. The chain joins TRBV19 to TRBJ2-1, with 9 bases fitting TRBD2. The CDR3 totals 16 residues. J lost 6 bases, V lost 1 base, and 7 bases had no gene match. CDR1 is LNHDA, CDR2 SQIVND, per germline (reference sequence). The CDR3: CASSIVGLAWFNEQFF. The CDR3 DNA reads TGTGCCAGTAGTATAGTCGGACTAGCGTGGTTCAATGAGCAGTTCTTC. The full variable domain, in which reference TRBV19 and TRBJ2-1 provide the parts outside the CDR3, is DGGITQSPKYLFRKEGQNVTLSCEQNLNHDAMYWYRQDPGQGLRLIYYSQIVNDFQKGDIAEGYSVSREKKESFPLTVTSAQKNPTAFYLCASSIVGLAWFNEQFFGPGTRLTVL.